This T cell receptor beta chain was found in a study of regulatory T cells in long-lasting Graves disease. In this sample, this clonotype turned up many times. Time point reported: newly diagnosed GD, antithyroid drugs for less than 3 months. The authors made the TCR library using RNA they extracted from PBMCs. TCR beta libraries were built with iRepertoire HTBI primers and Arm-PCR of CDR3 regions. TCRdb analysed the multiplex PCR reads with MiXCR anew, one entry per CDR3 protein. Of more than 400,000 distinct CDR3 sequences listed, about 16% were seen once; the top ten hold 10% to 15%. The CDR3 length is 16 residues. V dropped 6 bases and J dropped 0 bases, with 18 bases sitting between them. The germline V gene has CDR1 MDHEN and CDR2 SYDVKM. This same sample was also part of a study on T cells in Graves' hyperthyroidism and ophthalmopathy.

This specimen was peripheral blood mononuclear cells (PBMCs), taken at new diagnosis, from a patient treated with antithyroid drugs. This rearrangement joins TRBV28 to TRBJ2-7; either TRBD1 or TRBD2 may fit D (5 bases each). The clonotype comes from a man aged 40-50 years with Graves disease. The CDR3 loop is CASSLEGSPVSYEQYF. The CDR3 region has the DNA TGTGCCAGCAGCCTAGAGGGGAGTCCGGTCTCCTACGAGCAGTACTTC. Complete variable domain (other parts from reference TRBV28 and TRBJ2-7): DVKVTQSSRYLVKRTGEKVFLECVQDMDHENMFWYRQDPGLGLRLIYFSYDVKMKEKGDIPEGYSVSREKKERFSLILESASTNQTSMYLCASSLEGSPVSYEQYFGPGTRLTVT.